The present T cell receptor (beta chain) was sequenced within a study of cytomegalovirus exposure and HLA in healthy donors. It was with 60 Vbeta and 13 Jbeta primers that the PCR ran. The assay was immunoSEQ multiplex PCR, and TCRdb's table has in-frame clones only and misses some. The sample lists about 160,000 clones; around four fifths were seen once. This clone was found once. Its antigen is as yet unknown. The study, taken as a whole, reports: More clonal expansion characterized HLA-associated TCR beta chains than equally common others in a later analysis.

Deletions cut 3 bases from V and 7 bases from J, with 21 bases between. CDR3 length: 16 amino acids. Germline CDR1 is MGHRA and CDR2 is YSYEKL. Sequencing was carried out using PBMCs. The source of this sequence is a man aged 18-30 years in good health and CMV-seronegative. The V gene is TRBV4-1, the J gene TRBJ1-2; tentatively, D is TRBD1 (6 bases). The CDR3 here is CASSHLDRRAFIGYTF. As DNA, the CDR3 is TGCGCCAGCAGCCACCTAGACAGGCGAGCCTTCATTGGCTACACCTTC.